What follows are 15 T cell receptor beta chains derived from one specimen sequenced in a study of PD-1 blockade in classical Hodgkin lymphoma. Sequenced by immunoSEQ multiplex PCR; TCRdb stores in-frame clones only, minus some. This sample has 3,000 to 4,500 clones, with around three quarters found just once. Time point meaning: cycle 4 day 1 (C4D1), after 6 weeks of nivolumab. Patients all relapsed after autologous stem cell transplantation, and there was variation in brentuximab vedotin exposure. Magnetic negative selection, applied to thawed PBMCs, was used to isolate the CD8+ T cells. Source: CD8+ T cells from blood, taken before the fourth cycle of nivolumab. The receptors were gathered from a human donor with classical Hodgkin lymphoma.

The chain uses TRBV4-3 and TRBJ2-5; D gene ambiguous. The CDR3 is made up of 16 amino acids. CDR1 and CDR2 (germline): LGHNA, YSLEER. Trimming took 0 bases from V and 0 from J, leaving 11 bases between them. CDR3 amino acids: CASSQDPGLYQETQYF. CDR3 DNA: TGCGCCAGCAGCCAAGACCCAGGCTTGTACCAAGAGACCCAGTACTTC.

V usage is TRBV6-6 and J usage is TRBJ2-7; the match to TRBD2 covers 8 bases. The CDR3 spans 15 residues. Germline CDR1 and CDR2: MNHNY and SVGAGI (reference sequence). V trimming: 5 bases; J trimming: 3 bases; junction bases outside the gene matches: 9. The CDR3 region has the DNA TGTGCCAGCAGTGGCACCGGGACTAGGATCTACGAGCAGTACTTC. This gives the protein CASSGTGTRIYEQYF.

The V call is TRBV28, the J call TRBJ1-1; D unresolved. The CDR3 runs 11 residues. With 3 bases removed from V and 4 bases from J, the gap between germline ends came to 3 bases. Germline V gives CDR1 MDHEN, CDR2 SYDVKM. CDR3 sequence (DNA): TGTGCCAGCAGTTTTGGCACTGAAGCTTTCTTT. Encoded protein: CASSFGTEAFF.

The chain couples TRBV7-2 to TRBJ2-7; unclear D gene. The CDR3 runs to 12 residues. Trimming stripped 1 base from V and 4 bases from J, with 5 bases between. Germline-derived CDR1 and CDR2 are SGHTA and FQGNSA. This chain's CDR3 is CASSLEWYEQYF. CDR3 DNA sequence: TGTGCCAGCAGCTTAGAATGGTACGAGCAGTACTTC. Supplemented by reference TRBV7-2 and TRBJ2-7, the full variable domain reads GAGVSQSPSNKVTEKGKDVELRCDPISGHTALYWYRQSLGQGLEFLIYFQGNSAPDKSGLPSDRFSAERTGGSVSTLTIQRTQQEDSAVYLCASSLEWYEQYFGPGTRLTVT.

Comment on this clone: Other DNA sequences of this sample code for an identical CDR3. The chain links TRBV28 to TRBJ2-3; a weak D match, TRBD1 (6 bases). CDR3 length equals 14 residues. The ends were cut back, 3 bases at V and 3 bases at J, with 10 bases in the middle. CDR1 is MDHEN and CDR2 is SYDVKM in the germline V gene. CDR3 DNA sequence: TGTGCCAGCAGTTTTTTACAGGGTACAGATACGCAGTATTTT. It translates to CASSFLQGTDTQYF.

The V and J genes are TRBV4-1 and TRBJ1-2, with D maybe TRBD1 (5 bases). This CDR3 region has 15 residues. V lost 1 base and J 6 bases, leaving 15 bases between the germline ends. The germline V gene has CDR1 MGHRA and CDR2 YSYEKL. This chain's CDR3 is CASSQATGLLDGYTF. In DNA form, the CDR3 reads TGCGCCAGCAGCCAAGCAACAGGACTTTTGGATGGCTACACCTTC.

This sequence joins TRBV28 and TRBJ2-3; either TRBD1 or TRBD2 may supply D (5 bases each). CDR3 size: 16 residues. Trimming cost V 0 bases and J 2 bases, with 12 bases left between them. Germline V gives CDR1 MDHEN, CDR2 SYDVKM. CDR3: CASSLWASGTTDTQYF. CDR3 coding DNA: TGTGCCAGCAGTTTATGGGCTAGTGGGACCACAGATACGCAGTATTTT.

The chain carries TRBV10-2 and TRBJ1-1, with D maybe TRBD1 (6 bases). The CDR3 loop spans 13 amino acids. Trimming left V 7 bases short and J 0 bases short, with 9 bases between. Germline V gives CDR1 WSHSY, CDR2 SAAADI. CDR3 in amino acids: CASTGAMNTEAFF. The CDR3 DNA follows: TGCGCCAGCACGGGGGCGATGAACACTGAAGCTTTCTTT.

The rearrangement uses TRBV28 and TRBJ2-1; no definite D call. This CDR3 has 12 amino acids. Germline V gene lookup returns CDR1 MDHEN and CDR2 SYDVKM. V dropped 3 bases and J dropped 10 bases, with 10 bases sitting between them. The CDR3 DNA is TGTGCCAGCAGTTTGGTCGCGTGGGAGCAGTTCTTC. The encoded protein is CASSLVAWEQFF.

This rearrangement joins TRBV7-9 to TRBJ1-1, with TRBD1 identical over 12 bases. Germline V gene lookup returns CDR1 SEHNR and CDR2 FQNEAQ (reference sequence). The CDR3 consists of 15 residues. V was clipped by 5 bases and J by 9 bases; unmatched bases: 10. The CDR3 DNA reads as TGTGCCAGCAGCGTGGGGACAGGGGGCGTTCGGAAAGCTTTCTTT. Protein product: CASSVGTGGVRKAFF.

The V call is TRBV2, the J call TRBJ2-7; 11 nucleotides line up with TRBD2. V lost 3 bases and J lost 2; bases outside the gene matches: 12. Germline-derived CDR1 and CDR2 are SNHLY and FYNNEI. The CDR3 covers 18 residues. The CDR3, as DNA: TGTGCCAGCAGTGACACAGTACTAGCGGGAGTTAATCCCTACGAGCAGTACTTC. Amino acid sequence: CASSDTVLAGVNPYEQYF.

This clone was seen more than once but under ten times. The genes are TRBV2 and TRBJ2-1; TRBD2 agrees at 11 bases. With 5 bases clipped from V and 3 bases from J, the junction kept 3 bases outside the gene matches. CDR1 and CDR2 (germline): SNHLY, FYNNEI. The CDR3 length is 15 residues. For the CDR3, the DNA is TGTGCCAGCAGTCATAGCGGGGGGGACTACAATGAGCAGTTCTTC. It yields the protein CASSHSGGDYNEQFF.

By sample fraction, this clone is medium-sized. The gene calls are TRBV7-9 and TRBJ2-7; D gene uncertain. The V gene lost 1 base and the J gene lost 4 bases, with 5 bases spanning the gap. The CDR3 sequence is 12 residues long. Germline CDR1 SEHNR, CDR2 FQNEAQ (reference sequence). The CDR3 is CASSLEWYEQYF. CDR3 coding DNA: TGTGCCAGCAGCTTAGAATGGTACGAGCAGTACTTC.

The J gene is TRBJ2-3, the V gene TRBV9; no clear D gene. Germline V CDR1 and CDR2: SGDLS, YYNGEE. V gave up 3 bases and J gave up 0 bases, with 8 bases separating them. The CDR3 runs 14 residues. Here the CDR3 reads CASSGPVSTDTQYF. As DNA, the CDR3 is TGTGCCAGCAGCGGGCCGGTTAGCACAGATACGCAGTATTTT.

The chain carries TRBV6-6 and TRBJ1-2; 9 bases align to TRBD1. The CDR3 length is 15 residues. Trimming cost V 4 bases and J 6 bases; bases outside gene matches: 9. The V gene's germline CDR1 is MNHNY and CDR2 SVGAGI (reference sequence). The CDR3 loop is CASSSIRTGDDGYTF. As DNA, the CDR3 is TGTGCCAGCAGTTCGATTCGGACAGGGGACGATGGCTACACCTTC.